The 21 T cell receptor beta chains given below trace back to one sample, sequenced in a study of human T cells and chemical hapten exposure. The sample's time point: pre-sensitization, week 0. Sample treatment: therapeutic diphenylcyclopropenone sensitization with weekly scalp DPC. TCRdb independently ran MiXCR on the RACE reads; one entry per CDR3 protein. The sample holds 250,000 to 300,000 distinct CDR3 sequences, 7.5% to 8% seen once. This specimen consisted of whole blood, obtained in connection with sensitization to the hapten diphenylcyclopropenone (DPC). The receptors were gathered from a young man with alopecia areata. Some clones in this sample may be carry-over from other donors' samples.

This clonotype was counted a few times. The V call is TRBV6-6, the J call TRBJ2-3; D is undetermined. V lost 2 bases and J lost 2, with 2 bases in between. Germline CDR1 is MNHNY and CDR2 is SVGAGI (reference sequence). The CDR3 loop spans 12 amino acids. CDR3 sequence: CASSYNTDTQYF. CDR3 in DNA: TGTGCCAGCAGTTACAACACAGATACGCAGTATTTT.

V gene TRBV5-6 combines with J gene TRBJ2-1, with D uncertain. The germline CDR1 and CDR2 sequences are SGHDT and YYEEEE. The CDR3 has 12 amino acids. V dropped 4 bases and J dropped 10 bases, with 12 bases sitting between them. The CDR3 DNA sequence: TGTGCCAGCAGCCAGTGGGTACGGGAGCAGTTCTTC. It is translated as CASSQWVREQFF.

This clonotype came up many times. In nucleotides, the CDR3 is TGCAGTGCTCAACAGGGAGAGGAAAACTATGGCTACACCTTC. Its translation: CSAQQGEENYGYTF. The gene calls are TRBV20-1 and TRBJ1-2; D perhaps matches TRBD1 (6 bases). There are 14 residues in the CDR3. CDR1 DFQATT and CDR2 SNEGSKA come from the germline V gene (reference sequence). Trimming took 5 bases from V and 2 from J, leaving 15 bases between them.

This chain links TRBV6-2 or TRBV6-3 with TRBJ1-5; D is undetermined. There are 12 residues in the CDR3. Per the germline V gene, CDR1 is MNHEY and CDR2 is SVGEGT. Trimming took off 6 bases at V and 10 bases at J, with 13 bases between the two ends. This CDR3 is CASSDGPRPQHF. CDR3 DNA sequence: TGTGCCAGCAGCGACGGGCCCCGACCCCAGCATTTT.

This clonotype has ten or more counts. The chain is built from TRBV7-9 and TRBJ1-6; D gene unclear. The CDR3 extends over 12 amino acids. The germline V and J ends were trimmed by 5 bases and 7 bases, with 6 bases remaining between them. Germline V CDR1 and CDR2: SEHNR, FQNEAQ (reference sequence). The CDR3 sequence is CASSRRNSPLHF. Here the CDR3 DNA reads TGTGCCAGCAGCCGAAGAAATTCACCCCTCCACTTT.

This clonotype has only a few counts. The chain has TRBV24-1 and TRBJ2-1; D is ambiguous. The CDR3 is 13 residues long. V was clipped by 5 bases and J by 8 bases, with 12 bases between them. Germline lookup yields CDR1 KGHDR and CDR2 SFDVKD. CDR3 in amino acids: CATSGAASDEQFF. DNA of the CDR3: TGTGCCACCAGTGGAGCAGCGTCGGATGAGCAGTTCTTC.

This clonotype came up a few times. This sequence joins TRBV6-1 and TRBJ2-3, with a weak D call TRBD1 (5 bases). This CDR3 is 16 amino acids long. V gave up 3 bases and J gave up 2 bases, with 15 bases separating them. Germline assignment: CDR1 MNHNS and CDR2 SASEGT. The CDR3 coding sequence is TGTGCCAGCAGTGACCCTACGACAGCCTACACAGATACGCAGTATTTT. It codes for CASSDPTTAYTDTQYF.

The chain links TRBV11-2 to TRBJ1-3; weak D call: TRBD1 (6 bases). Germline CDR1 and CDR2: SGHAT and FQNNGV. The CDR3 consists of 15 residues. The V end lost 2 bases, the J end lost 2 bases, and 10 bases lay between the germline ends. CDR3 DNA: TGTGCCAGCAGCTTACGTGGGACACCTGGAAACACCATATATTTT. Translation: CASSLRGTPGNTIYF. The entire variable domain, with the rest obtained from reference TRBV11-2 and TRBJ1-3, is as follows: EAGVAQSPRYKIIEKRQSVAFWCNPISGHATLYWYQQILGQGPKLLIQFQNNGVVDDSQLPKDRFSAERLKGVDSTLKIQPAKLEDSAVYLCASSLRGTPGNTIYFGEGSWLTVV.

The chain is built from TRBV28 and TRBJ1-6; D is uncertain. This CDR3 has 13 amino acids. Looked up from germline, CDR1 is MDHEN and CDR2 is SYDVKM. Trimming took off 8 bases at V and 2 bases at J, with 7 bases between the two ends. CDR3 in amino acids: CASVGPYNSPLHF. The CDR3 DNA sequence: TGTGCCAGCGTGGGTCCCTATAATTCACCCCTCCACTTT.

This chain uses TRBV3-1 with TRBJ2-7; unclear D gene. This CDR3 has 13 amino acids. Germline CDR1 is LGHDT and CDR2 is YNNKEL (reference sequence). V dropped 1 base and J dropped 3 bases, with 7 bases sitting between them. The CDR3 bases are TGTGCCAGCAGCCAAGGGCCGGACTACGAGCAGTACTTC. Residues: CASSQGPDYEQYF.

The V call is TRBV28, the J call TRBJ2-7; 8 bases align to TRBD1. The CDR3 contains 16 residues. Per germline, CDR1 MDHEN and CDR2 SYDVKM. The V gene end was trimmed by 5 bases and the J gene end by 0 bases; junction bases not matched to a gene: 9. Written as DNA, the CDR3 is TGTGCCAGCAGTCCCCCGGACAGGGCTGGCTCCTACGAGCAGTACTTC. Its protein is CASSPPDRAGSYEQYF.

The chain recombines TRBV7-2 with TRBJ1-5; D gene ambiguous. Per germline, CDR1 SGHTA and CDR2 FQGNSA. This CDR3 contains 13 residues. V was cut by 7 bases and J by 0 bases, with 7 bases left in between. The CDR3 loop reads CASNSYSNQPQHF. In DNA form, the CDR3 reads TGTGCCAGCAATTCATATAGCAATCAGCCCCAGCATTTT.

The gene calls are TRBV11-2 and TRBJ2-2; D is perhaps TRBD1 (6 bases). Germline CDR1 SGHAT, CDR2 FQNNGV. The CDR3 sequence is 14 residues long. V lost 5 bases and J lost 5, with 12 bases in between. The CDR3 DNA sequence: TGTGCCAGCAGCCGTAAGAGGGGGACCGGGGAGCTGTTTTTT. It codes for CASSRKRGTGELFF.

There are a few counts of this clonotype. The genes are TRBV7-9 and TRBJ2-5; D not certain. This CDR3 has 15 amino acids. Trimming removed 6 bases from V and 2 bases from J, with 16 bases in between. CDR1 SEHNR and CDR2 FQNEAQ come from the germline V gene (reference sequence). CDR3 in amino acids: CASSPPQTHQETQYF. The CDR3 bases are TGTGCCAGCAGTCCACCCCAGACTCATCAAGAGACCCAGTACTTC.

The chain couples TRBV4-3 to TRBJ1-5; D is perhaps TRBD1 (5 bases). The CDR3 has 14 residues. Germline loops: CDR1 LGHNA, CDR2 YSLEER. With 0 bases removed from V and 6 bases from J, the gap between germline ends came to 9 bases. CDR3 sequence: CASSQDTGAQPQHF. CDR3 sequence (DNA): TGCGCCAGCAGCCAAGATACAGGCGCTCAGCCCCAGCATTTT.

The CDR3 spells CASFKQRVNEQFF. CDR3 in DNA: TGTGCCAGCTTTAAACAGAGGGTGAATGAGCAGTTCTTC. The rearrangement joins TRBV2 to TRBJ2-1; perhaps TRBD2 as D (5 bases). Germline V lookup: CDR1 SNHLY, CDR2 FYNNEI. Trimming removed 8 bases at V and 7 bases at J, with 15 bases between. The length of the CDR3 is 13 residues. Supplemented by reference TRBV2 and TRBJ2-1, the full variable domain reads EPEVTQTPSHQVTQMGQEVILRCVPISNHLYFYWYRQILGQKVEFLVSFYNNEISEKSEIFDDQFSVERPDGSNFTLKIRSTKLEDSAMYFCASFKQRVNEQFFGPGTRLTVL.

This clonotype came up a few times. J is TRBJ1-5 and V is TRBV27; tentatively, D is TRBD1 (5 bases). Germline CDR1 reads MNHEY; CDR2 reads SMNVEV (reference sequence). The length of the CDR3 is 15 residues. Deletions cut 6 bases from V and 0 bases from J, with 12 bases between. CDR3 coding DNA: TGTGCCAGCAGATCAGGGTTTTATAGCAATCAGCCCCAGCATTTT. Protein product: CASRSGFYSNQPQHF.

In its sample, this clonotype was seen a few times. The chain employs TRBV5-1 and TRBJ1-5; perhaps TRBD1 as D (6 bases). The V end was cut by 1 base, the J end by 4 bases, with 12 bases between. Germline CDR1 reads SGHRS; CDR2 reads YFSETQ. The CDR3 totals 15 residues. CDR3 nucleotides: TGCGCCAGCAGCTTGATACAGGGCCCTAATCAGCCCCAGCATTTT. Protein: CASSLIQGPNQPQHF.

This clonotype has a handful of counts. The V call is TRBV10-3, the J call TRBJ1-1; D not resolved. CDR1 and CDR2 from the germline V gene are ENHRY and SYGVKD. Trimming left V 3 bases short and J 0 bases short, with 8 bases between. This CDR3 comprises 14 residues. The CDR3 DNA is TGTGCCATCAGTGAAATTAATATGAACACTGAAGCTTTCTTT. Translating gives CAISEINMNTEAFF.

This clonotype has more than one count but fewer than ten. The J gene is TRBJ2-7, the V gene TRBV3-1, with D uncertain. Trimming left V 0 bases short and J 6 bases short, with 6 bases between. Germline V lookup: CDR1 LGHDT, CDR2 YNNKEL (reference sequence). The CDR3 runs 12 residues. This CDR3 is CASSQDFGEQYF. Written as DNA, the CDR3 is TGTGCCAGCAGCCAAGATTTTGGCGAGCAGTACTTC.

This clonotype was observed a few times. The V gene is TRBV2, the J gene TRBJ2-5; tentatively, D is TRBD2 (5 bases). This CDR3 has 12 amino acids. Trimming removed 8 bases from V and 5 bases from J, with 12 bases in between. The germline CDR1 and CDR2 sequences are SNHLY and FYNNEI. CDR3 DNA: TGTGCCAGCCTTGGTCCGGGGGAGACCCAGTACTTC. Amino acids: CASLGPGETQYF.